This T cell receptor (beta chain) appears in the sequencing data of a study of vaccination and CD4 T cells after COVID-19. The treatment is: approximately 9-day PBMC culture with coronavirus spike peptide pools or control peptides (ViraFEST assay). Findings and caveats of the study: Among convalescent patients, a median about 86% of reactive clones emerged only after vaccination.

Remarks on this clonotype: The antigen remains undetermined.

Oncomine TCR Beta short-read sequencing was applied to DNA from cultured CD4+ T cells. TCRdb re-called the PCR reads through MiXCR, storing one row per CDR3 protein. The table includes about 10,000 distinct CDR3 sequences, 51% detected once. The sample was CD4+ T cells from blood, cultured in vitro. This receptor was obtained from a human donor who had recovered from COVID-19.

The CDR3 DNA reads TGTGCCAGTAGTATACCTCGCGGGGCCCAGTACTTC. Amino acids: CASSIPRGAQYF. The chain uses TRBV19 and TRBJ2-5; a weak D match, TRBD2 (6 bases). The CDR3 contains 12 residues. Germline V CDR1 and CDR2: LNHDA, SQIVND (reference sequence). V was cut by 2 bases and J by 9 bases, with 10 bases left in between.